This T cell receptor (beta chain) originates from a study of blood T cell repertoires in COVID-19. The CDR3 is made up of 16 amino acids. Per germline, CDR1 MNHEY and CDR2 SMNVEV (reference sequence). Trimming took off 5 bases at V and 1 base at J, with 18 bases between the two ends. This table comes from immunoSEQ multiplex PCR, and its TCRdb copy is limited to in-frame clones, with some not included. The data show fewer than 200,000 clones, 82% seen once. This clone was seen a handful of times. The sequence was obtained from a woman between 40 and 50 years old with COVID-19, enrolled during active disease. Sequencing was carried out using peripheral blood. The chain employs TRBV27 and TRBJ2-7; perhaps TRBD2 as D (6 bases). The CDR3 reads CASSTKLAIRSYEQYF. The CDR3 bases are TGTGCCAGCAGTACGAAACTAGCAATTAGATCCTACGAGCAGTACTTC.